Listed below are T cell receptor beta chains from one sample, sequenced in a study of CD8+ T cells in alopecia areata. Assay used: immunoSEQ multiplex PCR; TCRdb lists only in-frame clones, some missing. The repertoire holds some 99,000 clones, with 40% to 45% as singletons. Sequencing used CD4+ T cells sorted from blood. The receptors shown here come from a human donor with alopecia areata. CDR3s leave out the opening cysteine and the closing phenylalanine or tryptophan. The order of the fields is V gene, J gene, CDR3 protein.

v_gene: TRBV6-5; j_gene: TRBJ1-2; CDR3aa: ASSRDRVGYT
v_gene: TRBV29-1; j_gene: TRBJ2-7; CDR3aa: SVGDRGSEQY
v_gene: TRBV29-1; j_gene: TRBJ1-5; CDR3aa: SRGTGG
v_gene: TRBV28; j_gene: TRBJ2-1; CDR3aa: ASSRDRVYNEQF
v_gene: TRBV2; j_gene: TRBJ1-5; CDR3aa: ASSPSGDQPQH
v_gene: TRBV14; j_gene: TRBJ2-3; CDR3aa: ASSQLEGGDTQY
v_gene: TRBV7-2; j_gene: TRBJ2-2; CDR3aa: ASSLGPLAGGGTGELF
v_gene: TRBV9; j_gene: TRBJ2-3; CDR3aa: ASSVAPRGGADTQY
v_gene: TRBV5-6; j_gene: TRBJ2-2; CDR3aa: ASSYRLELF
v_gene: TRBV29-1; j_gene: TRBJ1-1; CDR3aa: SVAGLMNTEAF
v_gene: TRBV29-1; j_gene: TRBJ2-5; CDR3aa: SVEEAGEKTQY
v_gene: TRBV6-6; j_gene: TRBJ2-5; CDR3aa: ASREPSGTETQY
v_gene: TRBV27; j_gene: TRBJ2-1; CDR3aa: ASRIYRTGKLEQF
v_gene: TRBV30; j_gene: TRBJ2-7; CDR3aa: AWNKGVGTGGHEQY
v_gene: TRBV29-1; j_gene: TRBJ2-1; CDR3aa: SVGGLHNEQF
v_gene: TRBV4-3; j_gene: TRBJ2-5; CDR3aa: ASSQDLKETQY
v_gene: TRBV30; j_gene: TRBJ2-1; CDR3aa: AWGRVANEQF
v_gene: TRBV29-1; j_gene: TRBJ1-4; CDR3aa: SARTGEVGEKLF
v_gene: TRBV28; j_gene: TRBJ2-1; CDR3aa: ASSWADYNEQF
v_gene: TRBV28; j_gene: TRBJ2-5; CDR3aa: ASRAAGSETQY
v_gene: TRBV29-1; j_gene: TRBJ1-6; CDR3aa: SVGEAWNSPLH
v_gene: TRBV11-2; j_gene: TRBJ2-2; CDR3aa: ASSPVGGQNTGELF
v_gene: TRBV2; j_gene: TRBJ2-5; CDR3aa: ASRNSRQETQY
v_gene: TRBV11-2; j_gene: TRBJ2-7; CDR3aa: ASSASDGSYEQY
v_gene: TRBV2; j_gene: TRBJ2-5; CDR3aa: ASRPTIQETQY
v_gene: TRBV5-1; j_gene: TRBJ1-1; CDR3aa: ASSQLTRNTEAF
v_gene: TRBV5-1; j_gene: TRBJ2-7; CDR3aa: ASSIGVGGSYEQC